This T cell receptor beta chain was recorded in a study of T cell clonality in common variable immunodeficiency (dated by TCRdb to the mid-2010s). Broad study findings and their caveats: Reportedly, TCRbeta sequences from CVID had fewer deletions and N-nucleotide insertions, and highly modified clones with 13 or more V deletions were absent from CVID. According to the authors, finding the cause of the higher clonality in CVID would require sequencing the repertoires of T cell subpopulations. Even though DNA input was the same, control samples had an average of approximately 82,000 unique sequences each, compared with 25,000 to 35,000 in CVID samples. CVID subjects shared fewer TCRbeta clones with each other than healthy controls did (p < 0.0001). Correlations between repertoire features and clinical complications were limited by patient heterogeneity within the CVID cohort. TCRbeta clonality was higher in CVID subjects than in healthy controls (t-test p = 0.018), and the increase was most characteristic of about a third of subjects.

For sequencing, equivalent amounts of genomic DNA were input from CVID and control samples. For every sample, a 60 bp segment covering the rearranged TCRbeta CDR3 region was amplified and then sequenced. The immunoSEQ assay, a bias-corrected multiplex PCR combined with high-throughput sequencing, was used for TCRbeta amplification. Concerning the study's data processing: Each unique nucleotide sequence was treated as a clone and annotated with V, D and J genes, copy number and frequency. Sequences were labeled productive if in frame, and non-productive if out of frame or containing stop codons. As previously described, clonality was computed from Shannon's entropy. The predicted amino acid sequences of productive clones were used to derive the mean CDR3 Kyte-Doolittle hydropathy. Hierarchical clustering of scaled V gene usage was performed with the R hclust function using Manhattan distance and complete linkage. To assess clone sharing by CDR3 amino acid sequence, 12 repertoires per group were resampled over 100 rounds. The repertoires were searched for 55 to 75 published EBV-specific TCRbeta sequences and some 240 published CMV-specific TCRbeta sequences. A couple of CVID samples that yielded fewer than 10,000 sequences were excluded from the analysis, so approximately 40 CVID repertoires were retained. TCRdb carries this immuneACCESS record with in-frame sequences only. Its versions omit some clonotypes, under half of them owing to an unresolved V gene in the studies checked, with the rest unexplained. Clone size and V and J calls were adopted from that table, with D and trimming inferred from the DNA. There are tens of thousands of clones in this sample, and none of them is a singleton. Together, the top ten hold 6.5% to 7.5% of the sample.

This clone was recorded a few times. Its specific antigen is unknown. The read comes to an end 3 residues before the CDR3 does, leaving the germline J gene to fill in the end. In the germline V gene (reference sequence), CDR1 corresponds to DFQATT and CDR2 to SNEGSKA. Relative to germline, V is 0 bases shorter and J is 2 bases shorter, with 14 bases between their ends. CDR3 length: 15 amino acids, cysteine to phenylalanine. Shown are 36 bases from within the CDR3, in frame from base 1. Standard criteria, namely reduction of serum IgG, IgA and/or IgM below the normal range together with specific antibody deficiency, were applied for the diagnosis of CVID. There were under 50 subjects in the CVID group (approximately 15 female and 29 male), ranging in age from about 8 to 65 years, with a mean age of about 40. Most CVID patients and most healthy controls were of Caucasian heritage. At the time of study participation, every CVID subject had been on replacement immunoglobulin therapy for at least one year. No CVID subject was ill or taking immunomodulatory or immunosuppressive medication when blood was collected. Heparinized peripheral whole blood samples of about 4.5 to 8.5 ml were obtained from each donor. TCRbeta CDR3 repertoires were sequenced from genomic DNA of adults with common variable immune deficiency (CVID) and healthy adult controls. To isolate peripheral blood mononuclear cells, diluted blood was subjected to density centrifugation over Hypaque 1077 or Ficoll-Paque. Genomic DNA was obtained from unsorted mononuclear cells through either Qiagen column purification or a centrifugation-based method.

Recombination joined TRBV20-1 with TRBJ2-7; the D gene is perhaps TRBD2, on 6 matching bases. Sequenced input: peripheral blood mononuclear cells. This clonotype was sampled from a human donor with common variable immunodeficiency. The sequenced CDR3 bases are TGCAGTGCTAGAGACGCGGCTAGCGCCGCCTACGAG. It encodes CSARDAASAAYE. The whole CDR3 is CSARDAASAAYEQYF.